These 28 T cell receptor beta chains originate from one sample sequenced in a study of blood T cell repertoires in COVID-19. Some clones are missing from TCRdb's copy, which holds only in-frame ones; the method was immunoSEQ multiplex PCR. Of tens of thousands of clones listed, about 80% are singletons. The source material was peripheral blood. The receptors originated from a man aged 45 to 65 with COVID-19, enrolled during active disease.

The V gene is TRBV7-9, the J gene TRBJ1-2; D may be TRBD1 (6 bases). The germline V and J ends were trimmed by 5 bases and 6 bases, with 10 bases remaining between them. The CDR3 is made up of 12 amino acids. Germline values: CDR1 SEHNR, CDR2 FQNEAQ (reference sequence). The chain's CDR3 is CASSPDRHGYTF. The CDR3 DNA reads as TGTGCCAGCAGCCCGGACAGACATGGCTACACCTTC. The full variable domain, its missing parts supplied by reference TRBV7-9 and TRBJ1-2, is DTGVSQNPRHKITKRGQNVTFRCDPISEHNRLYWYRQTLGQGPEFLTYFQNEAQLEKSRLLSDRFSAERPKGSFSTLEIQRTEQGDSAMYLCASSPDRHGYTFGSGTRLTVV.

The chain couples TRBV30 to TRBJ2-2; 8 nucleotides agree with TRBD2. The CDR3 totals 14 residues. Germline CDR1 and CDR2: GTSNPN and SVGIG (reference sequence). Unmatched junction bases numbered 7, after V lost 4 bases and J lost 6 bases. The CDR3 nucleotides read TGTGCCTGGAATACCCGGGGGGGGCCCGGGGAGCTGTTTTTT. Protein sequence: CAWNTRGGPGELFF.

This chain joins TRBV10-3 and TRBJ2-7; 9 bases fit TRBD1. Trimming cost V 6 bases and J 3 bases; bases outside gene matches: 9. This CDR3 is built from 15 residues. Germline V gene lookup returns CDR1 ENHRY and CDR2 SYGVKD. In DNA, the CDR3 is TGTGCCATCAGCAACCCGGGACAGGGTGGCTACGAGCAGTACTTC. This translates into CAISNPGQGGYEQYF.

This clone occurred once. This chain joins TRBV19 and TRBJ1-2; D is uncertain. Trimming took 1 base from V and 1 from J, leaving 10 bases between them. The CDR3 is 15 amino acids. Germline CDR1 and CDR2: LNHDA and SQIVND (reference sequence). In DNA, the CDR3 is TGTGCCAGTAGTATAGCTGGCAGAAGTAACTATGGCTACACCTTC. Translated, it gives CASSIAGRSNYGYTF.

This chain joins TRBV7-2 and TRBJ1-1, with D perhaps matching TRBD1 (5 bases). From germline, CDR1 is SGHTA and CDR2 FQGNSA. V lost 5 bases to trimming and J lost 13 bases, with 8 bases between them. The CDR3 runs to 9 residues. The CDR3 DNA follows: TGTGCCAGCAGCGGGACTCTTTTCTTT. It translates to CASSGTLFF. The variable domain in full, completed from reference TRBV7-2 and TRBJ1-1, reads GAGVSQSPSNKVTEKGKDVELRCDPISGHTALYWYRQSLGQGLEFLIYFQGNSAPDKSGLPSDRFSAERTGGSVSTLTIQRTQQEDSAVYLCASSGTLFFGQGTRLTVV.

This sequence joins TRBV4-2 and TRBJ2-2, with D possibly being TRBD1 (5 bases). CDR3 length equals 14 residues. The germline V gene encodes CDR1 LGHNA and CDR2 YNFKEQ. V was cut by 8 bases and J by 5 bases, with 15 bases left in between. CDR3 nucleotide sequence: TGTGCCAGCTCACGGATAGGGGAAACCGGGGAGCTGTTTTTT. It yields the protein CASSRIGETGELFF.

The chain carries TRBV3-1 (or the pseudogene TRBV3-2) and TRBJ2-2, with D maybe TRBD1 (6 bases). From germline, CDR1 is LGHDT and CDR2 YNNKEL (reference sequence). This CDR3 is built from 15 residues. Trimming left V 5 bases short and J 1 base short, with 11 bases between. DNA for the CDR3: TGTGCCAGCAGCTCCAGGGGTCAGAACACCGGGGAGCTGTTTTTT. It encodes CASSSRGQNTGELFF.

The rearrangement links TRBV19 to TRBJ2-7; TRBD1 aligns across 9 bases. In germline, CDR1 is LNHDA, CDR2 SQIVND (reference sequence). J lost 5 bases, V lost 5 bases, and 7 bases had no gene match. This CDR3 has 14 amino acids. CDR3 loop: CASSAGTGPNEQYF. The DNA of the CDR3 is TGTGCCAGTAGTGCCGGGACAGGGCCCAACGAGCAGTACTTC.

The chain combines TRBV7-2 with TRBJ1-1; TRBD1 agrees at 9 bases. The CDR3 length is 15 residues. Germline lookup yields CDR1 SGHTA and CDR2 FQGNSA. V lost 1 base to trimming and J lost 5 bases; unmatched junction nucleotides: 5. This CDR3 reads CASSLVGQGTTEAFF. Written as DNA, the CDR3 is TGTGCCAGCAGCTTAGTGGGACAGGGTACAACTGAAGCTTTCTTT. The full variable domain, its missing parts supplied by reference TRBV7-2 and TRBJ1-1, is GAGVSQSPSNKVTEKGKDVELRCDPISGHTALYWYRQSLGQGLEFLIYFQGNSAPDKSGLPSDRFSAERTGGSVSTLTIQRTQQEDSAVYLCASSLVGQGTTEAFFGQGTRLTVV.

The V call is TRBV6-4, the J call TRBJ2-3; a possible D gene is TRBD2 (6 bases). Germline V lookup: CDR1 MRHNA, CDR2 SNTAGT. This CDR3 contains 14 residues. Trimming took 8 bases from V and 2 from J, leaving 14 bases between them. The CDR3 loop is CASSRDSFTDTQYF. CDR3 DNA: TGTGCCAGCTCCCGGGACTCTTTCACAGATACGCAGTATTTT.

The chain joins TRBV10-2 to TRBJ2-3; 8 bases are shared with TRBD2. V lost 3 bases and J lost 0; bases outside the gene matches: 2. The germline CDR1 and CDR2 sequences are WSHSY and SAAADI. This CDR3 contains 15 residues. CDR3 DNA sequence: TGCGCCAGCAGTGATAGGACTAGCAGCACAGATACGCAGTATTTT. Its protein is CASSDRTSSTDTQYF.

CDR3 nucleotide sequence: TGTGCCAGCAGCTTCAACGCGGGGGGACCCTCTGGGGCCAACGTCCTGACTTTC. Translating it yields CASSFNAGGPSGANVLTF. This chain joins TRBV7-2 and TRBJ2-6; 8 bases fit TRBD2. Trimming took 3 bases from V and 0 from J; bases not matched to a gene: 7. This CDR3 contains 18 residues. In germline, CDR1 is SGHTA, CDR2 FQGNSA.

The chain links TRBV30 to TRBJ2-7; 7 bases map to TRBD1. J was trimmed by 2 bases and V by 7 bases; bases with no gene match: 2. Looked up from germline, CDR1 is GTSNPN and CDR2 is SVGIG (reference sequence). The CDR3 spans 11 residues. Here the CDR3 reads CAFTGAYEQYF. CDR3 nucleotide sequence: TGTGCCTTCACAGGGGCCTACGAGCAGTACTTC.

The sample holds a few counts of this clone. This chain uses TRBV7-8 with TRBJ1-3; D is unresolved. Germline-derived CDR1 and CDR2 are SGHVS and FQNEAQ. The CDR3 contains 15 residues. With 2 bases removed from V and 0 bases from J, the gap between germline ends came to 8 bases. The CDR3 nucleotides are TGTGCCAGCAGCTTACAACCGCGCTCTGGAAACACCATATATTTT. Its translation is CASSLQPRSGNTIYF.

Written as DNA, the CDR3 is TGTGCCAGCAGTCTTGGACAGGGGCGCTACACCTTC. Translating gives CASSLGQGRYTF. V usage is TRBV12-3 or TRBV12-4 and J usage is TRBJ1-2; 9 nucleotides align to TRBD1. Trimming cost V 5 bases and J 9 bases; bases outside gene matches: 4. The CDR3 runs 12 residues.

This clone has only one observation. The chain uses TRBV3-1 (or the pseudogene TRBV3-2) and TRBJ2-5; D possibly corresponds to TRBD2 (6 bases). The CDR3 spans 14 residues. CDR1 is LGHDT, CDR2 YNNKEL, per germline (reference sequence). The V gene lost 2 bases and the J gene lost 5 bases, with 12 bases spanning the gap. In DNA, the CDR3 is TGTGCCAGCAGCCAACAGGTGGGGAGGGAGACCCAGTACTTC. Its translation is CASSQQVGRETQYF.

V and J are TRBV7-9 and TRBJ1-4, with D hard to call. Germline V CDR1 and CDR2: SEHNR, FQNEAQ (reference sequence). The V and J ends lost 8 bases and 6 bases respectively, with 16 bases between them. The CDR3 runs to 14 residues. The CDR3, as DNA: TGTGCCAGCGGGCAGAGGGCTGAGGATGAAAAACTGTTTTTT. Its protein product is CASGQRAEDEKLFF.

This clone was observed a handful of times. The V call is TRBV6-5, the J call TRBJ1-1; TRBD1 agrees at 7 bases. CDR3 size: 15 residues. Looked up from germline, CDR1 is MNHEY and CDR2 is SVGAGI. Unmatched junction bases numbered 9, after V lost 5 bases and J lost 3 bases. The CDR3 loop is CASSRTDRTDTEAFF. The CDR3 DNA is TGTGCCAGCAGTCGCACGGACAGGACTGACACTGAAGCTTTCTTT.

This clone appeared a few times. The chain uses TRBV3-1 (or the pseudogene TRBV3-2) and TRBJ2-1; 7 bases align to TRBD2. The trim removed 1 base at V and 9 bases at J, leaving 6 bases unmatched. The germline V gene encodes CDR1 LGHDT and CDR2 YNNKEL (reference sequence). The CDR3 is made up of 14 amino acids. The CDR3 DNA sequence: TGTGCCAGCAGCCAAGTTGGAGGCGGGAGTGAGCAGTTCTTC. This gives the protein CASSQVGGGSEQFF.

The chain employs TRBV6-1 and TRBJ2-5, with D perhaps matching TRBD1 (5 bases). The V gene lost 0 bases and the J gene lost 5 bases, with 16 bases spanning the gap. Per the germline V gene, CDR1 is MNHNS and CDR2 is SASEGT. This CDR3 contains 16 residues. The CDR3 spells CASSEAWWQGKETQYF. CDR3 DNA sequence: TGTGCCAGCAGTGAAGCGTGGTGGCAGGGTAAGGAGACCCAGTACTTC.

The rearrangement links TRBV7-9 to TRBJ1-2, with 7 positions matching TRBD1. The germline gives CDR1 SEHNR, CDR2 FQNEAQ (reference sequence). Trimming removed 4 bases from V and 4 bases from J; junction bases left unmatched: 9. The CDR3 runs 15 residues. The CDR3 DNA is TGTGCCAGCAGCTCGGGCCGGGACAGAGTCTATGGCTACACCTTC. Residues: CASSSGRDRVYGYTF.

As for this clone: The identical CDR3 is also encoded by other nucleotide sequences in the sample. V is TRBV7-3 and J is TRBJ1-1; D ambiguous. This CDR3 region has 14 residues. V was cut by 0 bases and J by 5 bases, with 10 bases left in between. The germline V gene encodes CDR1 SGHTA and CDR2 FQGTGA. In DNA, the CDR3 is TGTGCCAGCAGCTTAACAAGTGGAGATACTGAAGCTTTCTTT. It is translated as CASSLTSGDTEAFF. The full variable domain, with the rest looked up from reference TRBV7-3 and TRBJ1-1, is GAGVSQTPSNKVTEKGKYVELRCDPISGHTALYWYRQSLGQGPEFLIYFQGTGAADDSGLPNDRFFAVRPEGSVSTLKIQRTERGDSAVYLCASSLTSGDTEAFFGQGTRLTVV.

This chain links TRBV5-1 with TRBJ2-3, with D possibly being TRBD2 (6 bases). V was pared by 4 bases and J by 1 base, with 13 bases between. Germline V lookup: CDR1 SGHRS, CDR2 YFSETQ. The CDR3 has 15 amino acids. CDR3 DNA: TGCGCCAGCAGCCCGTGGGAGGCTCGCACAGATACGCAGTATTTT. It encodes CASSPWEARTDTQYF.

V gene TRBV6-1 combines with J gene TRBJ2-3; 9 nucleotides agree with TRBD2. V shed 1 base, J shed 10 bases, and the junction held 9 bases outside the gene matches. The CDR3 runs 15 residues. The V gene's germline CDR1 is MNHNS and CDR2 SASEGT. In nucleotides, the CDR3 is TGTGCCAGCAGTGAAGTGGGTAGCGGGGGTACCGCGCAGTATTTT. Its protein product is CASSEVGSGGTAQYF.

The chain has TRBV7-3 and TRBJ2-3; 10 bases are a match to TRBD2. The J segment lost 5 bases and the V segment lost 4 bases, leaving 9 bases of the junction unmatched. Per the germline V gene, CDR1 is SGHTA and CDR2 is FQGTGA. This CDR3 spans 16 amino acids. The CDR3 loop reads CASSSRKRGGLDTQYF. CDR3 nucleotide sequence: TGTGCCAGCAGCTCAAGGAAGCGGGGGGGCCTAGATACGCAGTATTTT.

V is TRBV6-5 and J is TRBJ1-4; no clear D. V was cut by 0 bases and J by 3 bases, with 8 bases left in between. CDR1 is MNHEY, CDR2 SVGAGI, per germline. CDR3 length: 15 amino acids. The CDR3 DNA follows: TGTGCCAGCAGTTACTCGAGAAATCCTAATGAAAAACTGTTTTTT. Residues: CASSYSRNPNEKLFF.

The chain joins TRBV3-1 (or the pseudogene TRBV3-2) to TRBJ1-6; TRBD1 agrees at 7 bases. Germline V gives CDR1 LGHDT, CDR2 YNNKEL (reference sequence). V shed 1 base, J shed 12 bases, and the junction held 15 bases outside the gene matches. The CDR3 loop spans 17 amino acids. CDR3 protein: CASSQGRQGELVRPLHF. As DNA, the CDR3 is TGTGCCAGCAGCCAAGGTCGACAGGGTGAATTAGTAAGACCCCTCCACTTT.

The chain is built from TRBV2 and TRBJ2-5; 7 positions agree with TRBD1. Germline V CDR1 and CDR2: SNHLY, FYNNEI. This CDR3 region has 14 residues. V lost 1 base, J lost 7 bases, and 6 bases stayed unmatched. As DNA, the CDR3 is TGTGCCAGCAGTGAAGACCTCCAGGGGGTGACCCAGTACTTC. Its protein is CASSEDLQGVTQYF.